A selection of T cell receptor beta chains follows, all from one sample in a study of T cells in Graves' hyperthyroidism and ophthalmopathy. Using its own MiXCR run on the multiplex PCR reads, TCRdb lists one record per CDR3 protein. The profile shows around 400,000 distinct CDR3 sequences, approximately 25% of them singletons. Sequenced material: blood. These receptors all come from a middle-aged man with Graves' hyperthyroidism. CDR3s include the opening cysteine and the closing phenylalanine or tryptophan. Each record gives: J gene, V gene, D gene, clone size, CDR3 protein, CDR3 DNA. A D gene is named only where the DNA matches it firmly. Not all rows give a size; the values are once, few, many and, for expanded clones, a class.

TRBJ2-7 | TRBV5-1 | . | few | CASAAFQSVYEQYF | TGCGCCAGCGCGGCATTCCAGTCAGTCTACGAGCAGTACTTC
TRBJ1-2 | TRBV11-2 | TRBD1 | many | CASSQTGTHYGYTF | TGTGCCAGCAGCCAGACAGGGACGCACTATGGCTACACCTTC
TRBJ2-1 | TRBV12-3/TRBV12-4 | TRBD2 | many | CASSISGGAYNEQFF | TGTGCCAGCAGTATCTCGGGGGGAGCCTACAATGAGCAGTTCTTC
TRBJ2-7 | TRBV7-8 | TRBD2 | . | CASSLTLGGSSYERYF | TGTGCCAGCAGCCTGACGTTGGGCGGGAGCTCCTACGAGCGGTACTTC
TRBJ2-5 | TRBV12-3/TRBV12-4 | . | . | CASSPRSGTGQGETQYF | TGTGCCAGCAGCCCTCGAAGTGGCACAGGTCAAGGAGAGACCCAGTACTTC
TRBJ2-7 | TRBV20-1 | . | few | CSARGTLNALEQYF | TGCAGTGCTAGAGGGACACTGAACGCTCTCGAGCAGTACTTC
TRBJ2-5 | TRBV4-2 | TRBD2 | few | CASSQAGGLAGRETQYF | TGTGCCAGCAGCCAAGCCGGGGGACTAGCGGGACGGGAGACCCAGTACTTC
TRBJ2-3 | TRBV12-3/TRBV12-4 | . | many | CASSPDGHPTDTQYF | TGTGCCAGCAGTCCGGACGGACATCCCACAGATACGCAGTATTTT
TRBJ2-7 | TRBV5-4 | TRBD2 | . | CASSLDSGSLYEQYF | TGTGCCAGCAGCTTGGACAGCGGGAGTCTCTACGAGCAGTACTTC
TRBJ2-1 | TRBV19 | TRBD2 | . | CASSIDPAGGPQNEQFF | TGTGCCAGTAGTATAGATCCAGCGGGAGGGCCCCAAAATGAGCAGTTCTTC
TRBJ1-2 | TRBV5-1 | . | many | CASSFEGLGYTF | TGCGCCAGCAGCTTCGAGGGTCTCGGCTACACCTTC
TRBJ2-3 | TRBV5-1 | TRBD2 | . | CASSLQGLATDTQYF | TGCGCCAGCAGCTTGCAGGGACTAGCAACAGATACGCAGTATTTT
TRBJ2-7 | TRBV7-8 | . | many | CASSPLGSSGSYEQYF | TGTGCCAGCAGCCCCCTCGGATCCTCGGGCTCCTACGAGCAGTACTTC
TRBJ1-1 | TRBV11-2 | . | few | CASSLDLRGFNTEAFF | TGTGCCAGCAGCTTAGATCTGAGGGGTTTCAACACTGAAGCTTTCTTT
TRBJ2-2 | TRBV19 | . | few | CASSNAGTGELFF | TGTGCCAGTAGTAATGCAGGGACCGGGGAGCTGTTTTTT
TRBJ2-1 | TRBV29-1 | . | . | CSVERRGGSYNEQFF | TGCAGCGTTGAGAGGAGGGGTGGCTCCTACAATGAGCAGTTCTTC
TRBJ2-7 | TRBV10-2 | TRBD1 | . | CASRGTATYEQYF | TGCGCCAGCAGGGGGACAGCGACCTACGAGCAGTACTTC
TRBJ1-1 | TRBV20-1 | TRBD1 | . | CSAWRGQGNTEAFF | TGCAGTGCTTGGAGGGGACAGGGGAACACTGAAGCTTTCTTT
TRBJ2-7 | TRBV11-2 | . | many | CASGLERGSSYEQYF | TGTGCCAGCGGCCTCGAAAGGGGGAGCTCCTACGAGCAGTACTTC
TRBJ2-7 | TRBV30 | TRBD1 | few | CAWLGQGTSEQYF | TGTGCCTGGCTGGGACAGGGGACCTCCGAGCAGTACTTC
TRBJ1-1 | TRBV12-3/TRBV12-4 | . | many | CASSLGPEAFF | TGTGCCAGCAGTTTGGGTCCTGAAGCTTTCTTT
TRBJ2-7 | TRBV2 | . | . | CASSDKYEQYF | TGTGCCAGCAGCGACAAGTACGAGCAGTACTTC
TRBJ2-7 | TRBV13 | . | few | CASSLGHGGFEAQYF | TGTGCCAGCAGCTTAGGTCACGGGGGCTTTGAAGCGCAGTACTTC
TRBJ2-7 | TRBV27 | TRBD1 | . | CATRDRTYEQYF | TGTGCCACTCGGGACAGGACCTACGAGCAGTACTTC
TRBJ2-3 | TRBV12-3/TRBV12-4 | TRBD2 | few | CASSWTSGLPVTDTQYF | TGTGCCAGCAGTTGGACTAGCGGGCTTCCCGTCACAGATACGCAGTATTTT
TRBJ2-6 | TRBV19 | TRBD1 | few | CASSGRQGQNSGANVLTF | TGTGCCAGTAGTGGGAGACAGGGACAAAACTCTGGGGCCAACGTCCTGACTTTC
TRBJ2-5 | TRBV20-1 | . | . | CSARALRTATQETQYF | TGCAGTGCTAGAGCACTCCGAACAGCTACACAAGAGACCCAGTACTTC
TRBJ2-3 | TRBV7-8 | . | . | CASSIKVGDTQYF | TGTGCCAGCAGCATTAAGGTTGGGGATACGCAGTATTTT
TRBJ2-7 | TRBV6-6 | TRBD2 | few | CASSYTASGTPYEQYF | TGTGCCAGCAGTTACACAGCTAGCGGTACCCCCTACGAGCAGTACTTC
TRBJ1-1 | TRBV5-1 | . | few | CASSLAAGDTEAFF | TGCGCCAGCAGCTTGGCTGCGGGGGACACTGAAGCTTTCTTT
TRBJ2-3 | TRBV19 | TRBD2 | few | CASSPSGRARGTDTQYF | TGTGCCAGTAGCCCAAGCGGGAGGGCGCGGGGCACAGATACGCAGTATTTT
TRBJ2-5 | TRBV20-1 | TRBD2 | . | CSATPPLAGGGETQYF | TGCAGTGCTACCCCGCCGCTAGCGGGAGGTGGGGAGACCCAGTACTTC
TRBJ2-1 | TRBV6-1 | . | . | CASMTGFYNEQFF | TGTGCCAGCATGACGGGGTTCTACAATGAGCAGTTCTTC
TRBJ1-5 | TRBV15 | TRBD1 | . | CATSLMTGNQPQHF | TGTGCCACCAGCCTTATGACAGGGAACCAGCCCCAGCATTTT
TRBJ2-3 | TRBV12-3/TRBV12-4 | . | few | CASTRGAASTDTQYF | TGTGCCAGCACCCGGGGAGCGGCAAGCACAGATACGCAGTATTTT
TRBJ2-1 | TRBV3-1 | TRBD2 | many | CASSLDGTSRNEQFF | TGTGCCAGCAGCCTGGACGGGACTAGCCGCAATGAGCAGTTCTTC
TRBJ2-5 | TRBV18 | TRBD2 | few | CASSPIRGSGETQYF | TGTGCCAGCTCACCAATACGCGGGAGTGGGGAGACCCAGTACTTC
TRBJ2-1 | TRBV11-2 | . | many | CASSLVAGELGNEQFF | TGTGCCAGCAGCTTAGTTGCTGGCGAGTTGGGCAATGAGCAGTTCTTC
TRBJ1-1 | TRBV12-3/TRBV12-4 | . | few | CASSLIYGAFF | TGTGCCAGCAGTTTAATCTATGGAGCTTTCTTT
TRBJ2-7 | TRBV5-1 | TRBD1 | few | CASSRQGVEEQYF | TGCGCCAGCAGCCGACAGGGTGTGGAAGAGCAGTACTTC
TRBJ1-1 | TRBV27 | . | few | CASSLLGGGGAFF | TGTGCCAGCAGTTTATTGGGGGGGGGAGGAGCTTTCTTT
TRBJ1-4 | TRBV5-6 | . | . | CASSLARREKLFF | TGTGCCAGCAGCTTGGCCCGACGTGAAAAACTGTTTTTT
TRBJ2-7 | TRBV5-6 | TRBD1 | . | CASRPGTGSSYEQYF | TGTGCCAGCAGACCCGGGACAGGCTCATCTTACGAGCAGTACTTC
TRBJ1-6 | TRBV25-1 | . | . | CASSEFGYNSPLHF | TGTGCCAGCAGTGAATTCGGCTATAATTCACCCCTCCACTTT
TRBJ1-3 | TRBV18 | . | . | CASSPQVDGNTIYF | TGTGCCAGCTCACCGCAGGTCGATGGAAACACCATATATTTT
TRBJ2-1 | TRBV7-3 | TRBD1 | . | CASSSTDRVQFF | TGTGCCAGCAGCTCCACGGACAGGGTGCAGTTCTTC
TRBJ1-5 | TRBV6-1 | . | few | CASSAREGSQPQHF | TGTGCCAGCAGTGCCAGGGAAGGGTCCCAGCCCCAGCATTTT
TRBJ2-3 | TRBV20-1 | . | . | CSARDRPAKDTQYF | TGCAGTGCTAGAGACCGGCCAGCCAAAGATACGCAGTATTTT
TRBJ1-2 | TRBV2 | . | few | CASSTETVEFGYTF | TGTGCCAGCAGTACGGAGACCGTGGAATTTGGCTACACCTTC
TRBJ1-5 | TRBV3-1 | . | few | CASGDGYQPQHF | TGTGCCAGCGGGGACGGGTATCAGCCCCAGCATTTT
TRBJ2-5 | TRBV7-9 | . | many | CASSLGSWETQYF | TGTGCCAGCAGCTTAGGGTCGTGGGAGACCCAGTACTTC
TRBJ1-1 | TRBV9 | TRBD1 | . | CASSGTGDGRTEAFF | TGTGCCAGCAGCGGGACAGGGGATGGTCGGACTGAAGCTTTCTTT
TRBJ1-3 | TRBV30 | . | . | CAWKLPFSGNTIYF | TGTGCCTGGAAACTTCCCTTCTCTGGAAACACCATATATTTT